Reported below is one TCR beta chain. Per germline, CDR1 SGHNT and CDR2 YYREEE (reference sequence). This CDR3 comprises 15 residues. V dropped 3 bases and J dropped 3 bases, with 12 bases sitting between them. These data originate in a study of blood T cell repertoires in COVID-19. Background on the study: PBMCs, B-cell-depleted T cells, or T cells were the source of the cDNA or gDNA that made up the material.

Assay: immunoSEQ multiplex PCR; the TCRdb copy retains only in-frame clones and omits some. The sample lists approximately 170,000 clones; about four fifths were seen once. V gene TRBV5-4 combines with J gene TRBJ2-2; a possible D gene is TRBD2 (5 bases). The sample was PBMCs or T cells enriched from blood (not recorded which). This clonotype originated in a man aged 45-65 years who had recovered from COVID-19. The CDR3 is CASSWERMDTGELFF. As DNA, the CDR3 is TGTGCCAGCAGCTGGGAGAGAATGGACACCGGGGAGCTGTTTTTT.